This entry is about one TCR beta chain. The antigen remains unidentified. Sequencing ends 3 residues short of the CDR3 end; the germline J gene provides the rest. This record belongs to a study of T cells in women clearing cervical HPV infection. Overall study results and limits: CIN3+ cases had significantly higher TCR richness than controls; evenness did not differ. T-cell numbers per sample were unknown and may explain richness differences. It is unknown whether associations predate infection; no effector/memory or HPV-specific sorting.

CDR3 length: 15 amino acids. TCRdb's copy holds only in-frame clones and misses some; the assay was immunoSEQ multiplex PCR. The table gives roughly 35,000 clones; the top ten clones make up 1.5% to 2% of it. Source material: blood buffy coat. The TCR was taken from a woman between 18 and 75 years old with a cervical HPV16 infection that either progressed to CIN3+ or cleared (not recorded which). The chain is built from TRBV23-1 and TRBJ2-3; 8 bases agree with TRBD1. TRBV23-1 is classed as an ORF, of uncertain function. CDR3 DNA (partial): TGCGCCAGCAGTCAATCCTCGGACAGGGAGCTCCCG. It translates to CASSQSSDRELP. The CDR3 in full is CASSQSSDRELPQYF.